Sequencing of this TCR beta chain was carried out in a study of identical twins. One entry per CDR3 protein, called by TCRdb with MiXCR from the 5' RACE reads. The sample has about 700,000 distinct CDR3 sequences; approximately 9% are singletons. This clonotype has only a few counts. The V end was cut by 4 bases, the J end by 4 bases, with 7 bases between. The CDR3 covers 12 residues. The germline V gene encodes CDR1 SGHTA and CDR2 FQGNSA. The sample was also linked to a second study, of yellow fever vaccine responses in identical twins.

The sample taken for sequencing was PBMCs. The receptor's source is a woman aged 18-35 years in good health. The gene calls are TRBV7-2 and TRBJ2-5; the D is unclear. The CDR3 region has the DNA TGTGCCAGCAGCTGGCAGAGAGAGACCCAGTACTTC. This encodes CASSWQRETQYF.